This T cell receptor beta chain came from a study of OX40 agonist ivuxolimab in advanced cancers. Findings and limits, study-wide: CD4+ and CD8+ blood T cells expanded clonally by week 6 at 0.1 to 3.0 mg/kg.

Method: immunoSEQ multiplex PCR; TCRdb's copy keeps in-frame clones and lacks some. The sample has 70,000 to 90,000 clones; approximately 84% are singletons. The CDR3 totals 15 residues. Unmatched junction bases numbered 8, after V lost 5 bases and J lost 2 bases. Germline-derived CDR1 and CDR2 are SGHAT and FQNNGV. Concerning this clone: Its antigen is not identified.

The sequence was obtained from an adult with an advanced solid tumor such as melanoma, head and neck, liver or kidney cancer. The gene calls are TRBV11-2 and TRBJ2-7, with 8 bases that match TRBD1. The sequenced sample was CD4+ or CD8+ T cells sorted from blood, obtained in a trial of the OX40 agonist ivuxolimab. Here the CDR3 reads CASSLRETGAYEQYF. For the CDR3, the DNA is TGTGCCAGCAGCCTCCGGGAGACAGGGGCCTACGAGCAGTACTTC.